Below, 2 T cell receptor beta chains from the same sample are listed, as sequenced in a study of blood T cell repertoires in COVID-19. Clones were sequenced by immunoSEQ multiplex PCR, and TCRdb holds only the in-frame ones, with some missing. The sample includes fewer than 250,000 clones, about four fifths of them seen just once. Input material: peripheral blood. The receptors derive from a woman aged 45-60 years with acute or convalescent COVID-19.

The V gene is TRBV14, the J gene TRBJ2-7; D perhaps matches TRBD1 (5 bases). Germline CDR1 reads SGHDN; CDR2 reads FVKESK. The ends were cut back, 0 bases at V and 3 bases at J, with 9 bases in the middle. CDR3 length: 14 residues. CDR3 nucleotides: TGTGCCAGCAGCCAAGATAGGGGAATCTACGAGCAGTACTTC. This translates into CASSQDRGIYEQYF.

This clone was observed a single time. V is TRBV7-2 and J is TRBJ1-1; D remains unclear. Between the trimmed V and J ends, which lost 5 bases and 7 bases, there was a span of 20 bases. The V gene's germline CDR1 is SGHTA and CDR2 FQGNSA. The CDR3 length is 15 residues. CDR3 in DNA: TGTGCCAGCAGCCCCCCGGTGGGAGGGATCGTTGAAGCTTTCTTT. Protein: CASSPPVGGIVEAFF.